The clone carrying this TCR beta chain was detected ten times or more. Regarding time point: before trial treatment. Low-dose radiotherapy and low-dose cyclophosphamide, together with aspirin, ipilimumab and nivolumab, were given to donors. cDNA synthesis used a TRAV/TRBV-specific primer set for both chains. Using a constant-region primer together with a V-primer adapter, TCRs were subjected to around 22 PCR cycles of amplification. TCRdb re-analysed the reads in MiXCR, keeping a single row per CDR3 protein. The sample records nearly 95,000 distinct CDR3 sequences, 8% to 10% being singletons. The entry originates in a study of low-dose radiotherapy and immunotherapy resistance in tumors. Study overall: Patients were treated with intravenous nivolumab at 240 mg every two weeks and were also dosed with ipilimumab at 1 mg/kg every six weeks.

The CDR3 is 16 amino acids. V was cut by 2 bases and J by 0 bases, with 11 bases left in between. Germline CDR1 and CDR2: MGHRA and YSYEKL. This sequence joins TRBV4-1 and TRBJ2-1; D unresolved. This receptor was taken from a male donor with prostate cancer. Sequencing used PBMCs, obtained before treatment. CDR3: CASSQTRDSSYNEQFF. The CDR3 bases are TGCGCCAGCAGCCAAACGCGCGATAGCTCCTACAATGAGCAGTTCTTC.